What follows is one T cell receptor beta chain and its context. Sequencing was performed with immunoSEQ multiplex PCR; in TCRdb, only in-frame clones are kept and a portion is missing. The data show around 620,000 clones, around 89% seen once. The data are from a study of blood T cell repertoires in COVID-19. Background on the study: Italy, Spain and the United States were the sources of the convalescent and acute COVID-19 samples. PBMCs, B-cell-depleted T cells, or T cells were the source of the cDNA or gDNA that made up the material.

Germline loops: CDR1 GTSNPN, CDR2 SVGIG (reference sequence). V lost 3 bases and J 9 bases, leaving 12 bases between the germline ends. This CDR3 contains 13 residues. This chain connects TRBV30 to TRBJ1-6; the D gene is possibly TRBD1 (5 bases). The clonotype comes from a woman aged 18-29 years with acute or convalescent COVID-19. What was sequenced was peripheral blood. The CDR3 bases are TGTGCCTGGAGCGGACAATTGGGTTCACCCCTCCACTTT. It codes for CAWSGQLGSPLHF.